Included here is one T cell receptor (beta chain) sequence, with context. The sample comes from a study of Ad26.COV2.S vaccination and SARS-CoV-2 variants. Looking at the study overall: The study gave Ad26.COV2.S intramuscularly, once or twice 56 days apart.

Using immunoSEQ multiplex PCR, the repertoire was profiled, and TCRdb retains in-frame clones only, with some absent. The table includes some 290,000 clones, roughly 80% detected once. Noted treatment: some 20 received Ad26.COV2.S at low or high dose, single or two shots; roughly 5 received placebo; per-sample allocation not given. Collection of the samples took place on day 63 after the first injection of vaccine or placebo. Between the trimmed V and J ends, which lost 5 bases and 0 bases, there was a span of 9 bases. CDR3 length: 14 amino acids. The germline V gene has CDR1 SEHNR and CDR2 FQNEAQ (reference sequence).

The chain is built from TRBV7-9 and TRBJ2-3, with a tentative D call TRBD2 (5 bases). This TCR was sampled from a person aged 18-65 years who received the Ad26.COV2.S COVID-19 vaccine or a placebo. The specimen was peripheral blood, collected in a trial of Ad26.COV2.S vaccine versus placebo. DNA of the CDR3: TGTGCCAGCAGCACAAGGACTAGCACAGATACGCAGTATTTT. Translated, it gives CASSTRTSTDTQYF.